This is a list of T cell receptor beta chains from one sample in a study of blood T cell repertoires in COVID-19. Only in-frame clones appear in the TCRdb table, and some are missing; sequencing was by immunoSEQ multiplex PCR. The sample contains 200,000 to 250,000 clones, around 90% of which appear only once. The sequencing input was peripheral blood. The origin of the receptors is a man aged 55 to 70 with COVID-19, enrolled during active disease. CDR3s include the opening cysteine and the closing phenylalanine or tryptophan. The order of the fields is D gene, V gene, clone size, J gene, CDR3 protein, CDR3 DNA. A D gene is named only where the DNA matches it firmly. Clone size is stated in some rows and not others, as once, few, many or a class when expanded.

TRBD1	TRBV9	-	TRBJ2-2	CASSVAGTGGTGELFF	TGTGCCAGCAGCGTAGCGGGGACAGGGGGCACCGGGGAGCTGTTTTTT
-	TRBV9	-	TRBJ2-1	CASSSFGPEQFF	TGTGCCAGCAGCTCCTTCGGTCCCGAACAGTTCTTC
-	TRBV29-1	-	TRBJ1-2	CSGGSGSGDYGYTF	TGCAGCGGAGGCTCCGGGTCAGGGGACTATGGCTACACCTTC
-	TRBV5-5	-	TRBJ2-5	CASSLLDSQETQYF	TGTGCCAGCAGCTTGCTAGACAGTCAAGAGACCCAGTACTTC
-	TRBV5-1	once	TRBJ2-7	CASSPLDSGPRGEQYF	TGCGCCAGCAGCCCCCTCGACAGCGGGCCCCGGGGGGAGCAGTACTTC
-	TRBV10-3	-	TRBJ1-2	CAISEQHYGYTF	TGTGCCATCAGTGAACAGCACTATGGCTACACCTTC
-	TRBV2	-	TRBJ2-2	CASSEESTGELFF	TGTGCCAGCAGTGAGGAGAGCACCGGGGAGCTGTTTTTT
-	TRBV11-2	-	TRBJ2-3	CASSLASGRGGTDTQYF	TGTGCCAGCAGCTTAGCCTCGGGCAGGGGAGGCACAGATACGCAGTATTTT
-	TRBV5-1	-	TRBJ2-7	CASRKQGELAAEQYF	TGCGCCAGCAGAAAACAAGGGGAGTTAGCGGCCGAGCAGTACTTC
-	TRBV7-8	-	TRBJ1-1	CASTQSLNTEAFF	TGTGCCAGCACCCAAAGCTTGAACACTGAAGCTTTCTTT
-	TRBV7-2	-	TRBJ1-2	CASSLVLYGYTF	TGTGCCAGCAGCTTAGTTCTCTATGGCTACACCTTC
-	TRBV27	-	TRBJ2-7	CASRGIGLWMGEQYF	TGTGCCAGCAGGGGTATTGGACTGTGGATGGGCGAGCAGTACTTC
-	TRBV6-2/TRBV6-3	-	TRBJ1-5	CASSYRRAYSNQPQHF	TGTGCCAGCAGTTACCGTAGAGCCTATAGCAATCAGCCCCAGCATTTT
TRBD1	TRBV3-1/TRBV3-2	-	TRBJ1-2	CASSQDGTGDGYTF	TGTGCCAGCAGCCAAGACGGGACAGGGGACGGCTACACCTTC
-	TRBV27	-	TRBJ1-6	CASSSDSTPYYNSPLHF	TGTGCCAGCAGTTCGGACTCAACCCCCTATTATAATTCACCCCTCCACTTT
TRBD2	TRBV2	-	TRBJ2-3	CASERRPQLSGATDTQYF	TGTGCCAGCGAAAGACGACCTCAGCTAAGCGGGGCCACAGATACGCAGTATTTT
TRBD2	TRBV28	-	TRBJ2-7	CASSFPPGLYAYEQYF	TGTGCCAGCAGTTTCCCCCCGGGACTATACGCCTACGAGCAGTACTTC
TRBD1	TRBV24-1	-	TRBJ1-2	CATSDSRGTGLGYTF	TGTGCCACCAGTGACTCACGGGGGACAGGGCTTGGCTACACCTTC
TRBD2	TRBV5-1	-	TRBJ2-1	CASSLFSGEYNEQFF	TGCGCCAGCAGCTTGTTTAGCGGGGAGTACAATGAGCAGTTCTTC
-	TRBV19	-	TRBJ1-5	CASSIVGHANQPQHF	TGTGCCAGTAGTATAGTGGGGCACGCCAATCAGCCCCAGCATTTT
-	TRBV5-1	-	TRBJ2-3	CASWVGLPGTDTQYF	TGCGCCAGCTGGGTGGGGCTACCGGGCACAGATACGCAGTATTTT
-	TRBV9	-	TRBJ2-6	CASSVAGGANVLTF	TGTGCCAGCAGCGTAGCGGGGGGGGCCAACGTCCTGACTTTC